The rows below give T cell receptor beta chains drawn from one sample of a study of CD8 T cells in ankylosing spondylitis. MiXCR was run by TCRdb on the 5' RACE reads, yielding one entry per CDR3 protein. The sample holds more than 150,000 distinct CDR3 sequences, roughly 11% seen once. The specimen sequenced was blood, either unsorted or a sorted T cell fraction (not recorded which). These receptors originate from a male donor with ankylosing spondylitis or in good health (not recorded which). The CDR3 runs from the conserved cysteine through the conserved F or W. The order of the fields is V gene, J gene, clone size, D gene, CDR3 DNA, CDR3 protein. The D gene is left open where the match is weak. Rows give clone size only sometimes, using once, few, many, or a class for an expanded clone.

V: TRBV5-1; J: TRBJ1-4; size: many; D: .; DNA: TGCGCCAGCGCTCAGGGGTCAGGAAATGAAAAACTGTTTTTT; CDR3: CASAQGSGNEKLFF
V: TRBV7-2; J: TRBJ2-6; size: few; D: .; DNA: TGTGCCAGCAGCTTAGCTGAGGCCGGGGCCAACGTCCTGACTTTC; CDR3: CASSLAEAGANVLTF
V: TRBV6-4; J: TRBJ2-5; size: .; D: .; DNA: TGTGCCAGCAGTGACCCGGGACGTGAAGGCTGGTACCAAGAGACCCAGTACTTC; CDR3: CASSDPGREGWYQETQYF
V: TRBV20-1; J: TRBJ2-2; size: .; D: .; DNA: TGCAGTGCTAGAGATAGCCTGGGTCCGGTAACCGGGGAGCTGTTTTTT; CDR3: CSARDSLGPVTGELFF
V: TRBV3-1; J: TRBJ2-7; size: many; D: .; DNA: TGTGCCAGCAAGGATAATACCGGCTACGAGCAGTACTTC; CDR3: CASKDNTGYEQYF
V: TRBV20-1; J: TRBJ2-3; size: many; D: .; DNA: TGCAGTGCCCCCCACGACGGGAAAAGGAGCACAGATACGCAGTATTTT; CDR3: CSAPHDGKRSTDTQYF
V: TRBV6-2/TRBV6-3; J: TRBJ2-2; size: few; D: .; DNA: TGTGCCAGCAGCCCCGAGTTCCTAAACCCCACCGGGGAGCTGTTTTTT; CDR3: CASSPEFLNPTGELFF
V: TRBV12-3/TRBV12-4; J: TRBJ2-3; size: many; D: TRBD2; DNA: TGTGCCAGCAGTTTAGAACTAGCGAGGGATACGCAGTATTTT; CDR3: CASSLELARDTQYF
V: TRBV5-1; J: TRBJ2-5; size: many; D: .; DNA: TGCGCCAGCATCATGGAGAACCAAGAGACCCAGTACTTC; CDR3: CASIMENQETQYF
V: TRBV29-1; J: TRBJ2-1; size: many; D: TRBD2; DNA: TGCAGCGTTGATAAGCGGGGCTCCTACAATGAGCAGTTCTTC; CDR3: CSVDKRGSYNEQFF
V: TRBV29-1; J: TRBJ1-2; size: many; D: TRBD1; DNA: TGCAGCGTTGCCGGGGACAGCGATGGCTACACCTTC; CDR3: CSVAGDSDGYTF
V: TRBV2; J: TRBJ2-2; size: many; D: .; DNA: TGTGCCAGCAGTGAAACAGGGTCGAACACCGGGGAGCTGTTTTTT; CDR3: CASSETGSNTGELFF
V: TRBV6-1; J: TRBJ2-5; size: many; D: .; DNA: TGTGCCAGCAAGGGGGTAGGGGGGGACCAAGAGACCCAGTACTTC; CDR3: CASKGVGGDQETQYF
V: TRBV7-9; J: TRBJ2-5; size: .; D: .; DNA: TGTGCCAGCACTAACAGGGTTGCGGAGACCCAGTACTTC; CDR3: CASTNRVAETQYF
V: TRBV11-3; J: TRBJ2-1; size: .; D: TRBD2; DNA: TGTGCCAGCAGCTTAACCCCGGGACTAGCGGGAGGGTACAATGAGCAGTTCTTC; CDR3: CASSLTPGLAGGYNEQFF
V: TRBV5-6; J: TRBJ2-2; size: many; D: .; DNA: TGTGCCAGCAGCTTCGAACGCAACACCGGGGAGCTGTTTTTT; CDR3: CASSFERNTGELFF
V: TRBV12-3/TRBV12-4; J: TRBJ2-1; size: many; D: .; DNA: TGTGCCAGCAGTAGAAGCTCCTACAATGAGCAGTTCTTC; CDR3: CASSRSSYNEQFF
V: TRBV2; J: TRBJ2-3; size: few; D: .; DNA: TGTGCCAGCAGTCTTGGGCGGGGTAACACAGATACGCAGTATTTT; CDR3: CASSLGRGNTDTQYF
V: TRBV29-1; J: TRBJ2-1; size: many; D: TRBD2; DNA: TGCAGCGTTGAAGATCCGAGCGGGAGTGACCTCTCCTACAATGAGCAGTTCTTC; CDR3: CSVEDPSGSDLSYNEQFF
V: TRBV12-3/TRBV12-4; J: TRBJ2-1; size: many; D: .; DNA: TGTGCCAGCAGGGGCCCGTACAATGAGCAGTTCTTC; CDR3: CASRGPYNEQFF
V: TRBV27; J: TRBJ1-6; size: many; D: .; DNA: TGTGCCAGCAGCCTCACAGGTTATAATTCACCCCTCCACTTT; CDR3: CASSLTGYNSPLHF
V: TRBV10-1; J: TRBJ1-1; size: many; D: .; DNA: TGCGCCAGCAGTGAGTCGGGCAGGGGTACAACAGAAGCTTTCTTT; CDR3: CASSESGRGTTEAFF
V: TRBV11-1; J: TRBJ2-7; size: few; D: TRBD2; DNA: TGTGCCAGCAGCTTAGGACTAGCCGACGAGCAGTACTTC; CDR3: CASSLGLADEQYF
V: TRBV29-1; J: TRBJ1-2; size: many; D: TRBD1; DNA: TGCAGCGTTGACCGTTCGCGGACAGGGGGATTAGCTAACTATGGCTACACCTTC; CDR3: CSVDRSRTGGLANYGYTF
V: TRBV20-1; J: TRBJ2-3; size: few; D: TRBD1; DNA: TGCAGTGCCTCCCACAGGACAGGGGAAACCACAGATACGCAGTATTTT; CDR3: CSASHRTGETTDTQYF
V: TRBV20-1; J: TRBJ2-3; size: .; D: .; DNA: TGCAGTGCTAACCCGGGAGCAGATACGCAGTATTTT; CDR3: CSANPGADTQYF
V: TRBV27; J: TRBJ2-3; size: many; D: .; DNA: TGTGCCAGCAGCCCCCTGAGGGGGGCTAGCACAGATACGCAGTATTTT; CDR3: CASSPLRGASTDTQYF
V: TRBV6-2/TRBV6-3; J: TRBJ2-2; size: many; D: TRBD2; DNA: TGTGCCAGCACTTTATTCCGGGACTACCTTCCCGGGGAGCTGTTTTTT; CDR3: CASTLFRDYLPGELFF
V: TRBV12-3/TRBV12-4; J: TRBJ1-6; size: many; D: TRBD1; DNA: TGTGCCAGCAGTTGGGACAGGAAAAATTCACCCCTCCACTTT; CDR3: CASSWDRKNSPLHF
V: TRBV20-1; J: TRBJ2-3; size: .; D: .; DNA: TGCAGTGCTAGTGGAGGGTTCTACACAGATACGCAGTATTTT; CDR3: CSASGGFYTDTQYF
V: TRBV5-6; J: TRBJ2-2; size: many; D: .; DNA: TGTGCCAGCAGCTTCCTTGACGGGATCACCGGGGAGCTGTTTTTT; CDR3: CASSFLDGITGELFF
V: TRBV28; J: TRBJ2-5; size: many; D: TRBD1; DNA: TGTGCCAGCAGTTTATCCGGGACAGGGAGAGAGACCCAGTACTTC; CDR3: CASSLSGTGRETQYF
V: TRBV7-2; J: TRBJ1-4; size: few; D: .; DNA: TGTGCCAGCAGCTCGATCCCCGAAAAACTCGTTTTT; CDR3: CASSSIPEKLVF
V: TRBV5-1; J: TRBJ2-1; size: many; D: TRBD2; DNA: TGCGCCAGCAGCTCCGGGACTAGCCGCAATGAGCAGTTCTTC; CDR3: CASSSGTSRNEQFF
V: TRBV6-5; J: TRBJ1-5; size: .; D: .; DNA: TGTGCCAGCAGTTACTCGAACGGACGTAGCAATCAGCCCCAGCATTTT; CDR3: CASSYSNGRSNQPQHF
V: TRBV12-3/TRBV12-4; J: TRBJ2-5; size: many; D: .; DNA: TGTGCCAGCGGGTCCATTGGGGAGGTGGAGACCCAGTACTTC; CDR3: CASGSIGEVETQYF
V: TRBV4-3; J: TRBJ2-2; size: many; D: TRBD1; DNA: TGCGCCAGCAGTCCAAGATTCGCGACGGGACAGGGGGGGATGAACACCGGGGAGCTGTTTTTT; CDR3: CASSPRFATGQGGMNTGELFF
V: TRBV5-1; J: TRBJ2-1; size: .; D: TRBD2; DNA: TGCGCCAGCAGCTTGTTCTCCAGCGGGAGGGCCGGTAATGAGCAGTTCTTC; CDR3: CASSLFSSGRAGNEQFF
V: TRBV7-6; J: TRBJ2-1; size: many; D: .; DNA: TGTGCCAGCAGCTCCTGGGAGTCGGGAAACAGCCGTAATGAGCAGTTCTTC; CDR3: CASSSWESGNSRNEQFF
V: TRBV11-2; J: TRBJ2-3; size: .; D: TRBD2; DNA: TGTGCCAGCAGCCACAAAACTAGCGGGGGATCTGGAGATACGCAGTATTTT; CDR3: CASSHKTSGGSGDTQYF
V: TRBV7-2; J: TRBJ1-2; size: .; D: TRBD1; DNA: TGTGCCAGCAGCCGCGATGGACAGGCTCTTGGGCAATATGGCTACACCTTC; CDR3: CASSRDGQALGQYGYTF
V: TRBV30; J: TRBJ2-1; size: many; D: TRBD2; DNA: TGTGCCCAAACTAGCGGCTACAATGAGCAGTTCTTC; CDR3: CAQTSGYNEQFF
V: TRBV29-1; J: TRBJ1-3; size: .; D: .; DNA: TGCAGCGTATATATGGGTGGGGACACCATATATTTT; CDR3: CSVYMGGDTIYF
V: TRBV29-1; J: TRBJ2-6; size: many; D: .; DNA: TGCAGCGTTGGGCCGCGAGGGGCCAACGTCCTGACTTTC; CDR3: CSVGPRGANVLTF
V: TRBV20-1; J: TRBJ1-5; size: many; D: .; DNA: TGCAGTGCTAGAGGTATCGCTCCCCTACAGCCCCAGCATTTT; CDR3: CSARGIAPLQPQHF
V: TRBV7-9; J: TRBJ2-7; size: .; D: TRBD2; DNA: TGTGCCAGCAGCTTAGCCACCCTTAGCGGGGAGCAGTACTTC; CDR3: CASSLATLSGEQYF
V: TRBV5-1; J: TRBJ1-1; size: many; D: .; DNA: TGCGCCAGCAGCTTGGGGGACACATTAATGAACACTGAAGCTTTCTTT; CDR3: CASSLGDTLMNTEAFF